The 16 T cell receptor beta chains given below trace back to one sample, sequenced in a study of cytomegalovirus exposure and HLA in healthy donors. PCR was performed using 60 Vbeta and 13 Jbeta primers. Only in-frame clones appear in the TCRdb table, and some are missing; sequencing was by immunoSEQ multiplex PCR. Of about 160,000 clones in the sample, roughly 76% were seen once. What was sequenced was PBMCs. These receptors came from a woman aged 45-59 years in good health and CMV-seronegative.

The gene calls are TRBV11-3 and TRBJ1-1; 7 nucleotides agree with TRBD1. CDR3 size: 13 residues. With 3 bases clipped from V and 8 bases from J, the junction kept 6 bases outside the gene matches. In germline, CDR1 is SGHNT, CDR2 YENEEA. The CDR3 protein is CASSFGSGGEAFF. For the CDR3, the DNA is TGTGCCAGCAGCTTTGGGTCAGGGGGGGAAGCTTTCTTT.

This clone was detected a few times. This rearrangement joins TRBV5-1 to TRBJ1-2, with 9 bases identical to TRBD1. The germline gives CDR1 SGHRS, CDR2 YFSETQ. The CDR3 is 13 residues long. V was pared by 4 bases and J by 7 bases, with 5 bases of the junction left unmatched. In DNA form, the CDR3 reads TGCGCCAGCAGCCAAGGACAGGGGACTGGCTACACCTTC. Residues: CASSQGQGTGYTF. Based on the CDR3 plus reference TRBV5-1 and TRBJ1-2, the full variable domain is KAGVTQTPRYLIKTRGQQVTLSCSPISGHRSVSWYQQTPGQGLQFLFEYFSETQRNKGNFPGRFSGRQFSNSRSEMNVSTLELGDSALYLCASSQGQGTGYTFGSGTRLTVV.

The chain has TRBV9 and TRBJ2-1, with 10 bases aligning to TRBD2. Germline V gives CDR1 SGDLS, CDR2 YYNGEE. Losses at the gene ends were 4 bases for V and 10 bases for J; bases not matched to a gene: 5. The CDR3 runs to 13 residues. The CDR3 coding sequence is TGTGCCAGCAGCTCCGAACTAGCGGGGGAGCAGTTCTTC. As protein: CASSSELAGEQFF.

This clone was found a few times. Compared with germline, one end of the junction differs, possibly owing to a read error. The CDR3 DNA reads TGTGCCAGCAGCTTAGCCGCCGGGGGGGTTCCTGATGCTTTCTTT. Protein sequence: CASSLAAGGVPDAFF. This chain uses TRBV7-9 with TRBJ1-1; the D gene is possibly TRBD1 (5 bases). Germline V gives CDR1 SEHNR, CDR2 FQNEAQ (reference sequence). The CDR3 is 15 amino acids.

The gene calls are TRBV11-2 and TRBJ2-3, with 7 bases that match TRBD1. With 2 bases clipped from V and 1 base from J, the junction kept 3 bases outside the gene matches. The germline CDR1 and CDR2 sequences are SGHAT and FQNNGV. The CDR3 length is 15 residues. The CDR3 nucleotides read TGTGCCAGCAGCTTACGAGGGACAGGCACAGATACGCAGTATTTT. It encodes CASSLRGTGTDTQYF.

This chain connects TRBV5-6 to TRBJ1-1, with 7 nucleotides matching TRBD1. This CDR3 is 15 amino acids long. Trimming took 4 bases from V and 1 from J; bases not matched to a gene: 7. In germline, CDR1 is SGHDT, CDR2 YYEEEE. In nucleotides, the CDR3 is TGTGCCAGCAGCACAACGACAGGGACGAACACTGAAGCTTTCTTT. Amino acids: CASSTTTGTNTEAFF.

The genes are TRBV4-3 and TRBJ1-6, with D perhaps TRBD1 (5 bases). The germline CDR1 and CDR2 sequences are LGHNA and YSLEER. The CDR3 spans 14 residues. V lost 2 bases and J 11 bases, leaving 13 bases between the germline ends. The CDR3 loop reads CASSQNTGIPPLHF. DNA for the CDR3: TGCGCCAGCAGCCAAAATACAGGAATTCCACCCCTCCACTTT.

In this sample, this clone turned up a few times. The V gene is TRBV5-4, the J gene TRBJ2-7, with TRBD1 matching over 8 bases. V shed 3 bases and J 4 bases; nucleotides not matched to a gene: 6. Germline lookup yields CDR1 SGHNT and CDR2 YYREEE (reference sequence). The CDR3 covers 14 residues. CDR3 coding DNA: TGTGCCAGCAGCTCGGTGACAGGGGCGTACGAGCAGTACTTC. Translating it yields CASSSVTGAYEQYF.

About this clone: The junction departs from the called germline gene at one end, perhaps through a read error. The rearrangement joins TRBV28 to TRBJ1-2; D is ambiguous. The CDR3 is made up of 17 amino acids. CDR1 is MDHEN and CDR2 is SYDVKM in the germline V gene. The CDR3 sequence: CASSLSRRDRTNYGCTF. CDR3 in DNA: TGTGCCAGCAGTTTGAGTAGGCGCGATCGTACTAACTATGGCTGCACCTTC.

The chain is built from TRBV19 and TRBJ2-1, with D possibly matching TRBD2 (6 bases). V lost 1 base, J lost 9 bases, and 16 bases lay in between. The CDR3 runs to 15 residues. In germline, CDR1 is LNHDA, CDR2 SQIVND (reference sequence). In DNA, the CDR3 is TGTGCCAGTAGTATAGGCGGACTATCTACGGGTGAGCAGTTCTTC. It codes for CASSIGGLSTGEQFF.

This clone was seen a single time. The chain recombines TRBV9 with TRBJ1-2, with TRBD1 matching over 7 bases. The ends lost 0 bases at V and 8 bases at J; junction bases unmatched: 13. Germline V gene data show CDR1 as SGDLS and CDR2 as YYNGEE. CDR3 size: 16 residues. CDR3 sequence (DNA): TGTGCCAGCAGCGTAGGAAGAGAGGGGGCCTCGCGCGGCTACACCTTC. This translates into CASSVGREGASRGYTF.

The chain uses TRBV18 and TRBJ1-1, with a weak D call TRBD1 (5 bases). In germline, CDR1 is KGHSH, CDR2 LQKENI. The germline V and J ends were trimmed by 0 bases and 5 bases, with 10 bases remaining between them. The CDR3 covers 14 residues. The DNA of the CDR3 is TGTGCCAGCTCACCACCAGGGGCGCGAACTGAAGCTTTCTTT. Protein product: CASSPPGARTEAFF.

The chain recombines TRBV7-9 with TRBJ2-1; TRBD1 matches at 10 bases. The ends lost 0 bases at V and 3 bases at J; junction bases unmatched: 2. The CDR3 has 16 amino acids. CDR1 SEHNR and CDR2 FQNEAQ come from the germline V gene (reference sequence). In DNA form, the CDR3 reads TGTGCCAGCAGCTTAGCGGGGACAGGGGTCTACAATGAGCAGTTCTTC. It yields the protein CASSLAGTGVYNEQFF.

The chain joins TRBV5-4 to TRBJ1-2; 8 bases are shared with TRBD1. The CDR3 covers 14 residues. Germline-derived CDR1 and CDR2 are SGHNT and YYREEE (reference sequence). V shed 2 bases and J 6 bases; nucleotides not matched to a gene: 6. CDR3 sequence reads: CASSFLSGGHGYTF. The CDR3 bases are TGTGCCAGCAGCTTTTTATCAGGGGGCCATGGCTACACCTTC.

V and J are TRBV9 and TRBJ2-7; 8 bases line up with TRBD1. The germline V gene encodes CDR1 SGDLS and CDR2 YYNGEE. This CDR3 spans 14 amino acids. The V segment lost 4 bases and the J segment 3 bases; nucleotides outside the gene matches: 6. CDR3 nucleotides: TGTGCCAGCAGCCCCCGGACAGGGAACTACGAGCAGTACTTC. This encodes CASSPRTGNYEQYF.

The V gene is TRBV7-2, the J gene TRBJ2-5; 10 bases are a match to TRBD2. The J call may be wrong; the DNA end is better matched by TRBJ2-7. The CDR3 loop spans 14 amino acids. The germline CDR1 and CDR2 sequences are SGHTA and FQGNSA. The CDR3 coding sequence is TGTGCCAGCAGCTCGGGACTAGCGACCTACGAGCAGTACTTC. Encoded protein: CASSSGLATYEQYF.